Listed below are T cell receptor beta chains from one sample, sequenced in a study of CD8 T cells in Susac syndrome. TCRdb reanalysed the immunoSEQ multiplex PCR reads using MiXCR and keeps one entry per CDR3 protein. Of about 50,000 distinct CDR3 sequences listed, just over 90% are singletons. The specimen was CD8+ T cells from PBMCs. The receptors were gathered from a human donor with multiple sclerosis. Both conserved end residues are part of each CDR3. D genes are given only for firm matches. Size tells how often a clone was seen (once, few, many) or the class of an expanded clone, and some rows leave it out.

len	j_gene	d_gene	abundance	v_gene	CDR3nt	CDR3aa
15	TRBJ2-7	TRBD2	once	TRBV27	TGTGCCAGCAGCCCCCTAGCGGATAGCTCCTACGAGCAGTACTTC	CASSPLADSSYEQYF
14	TRBJ1-1	TRBD1	-	TRBV7-9	TGTGCCAGCAGCTTAGGTTTCGGGACAGGTGAAGCTTTCTTT	CASSLGFGTGEAFF
14	TRBJ1-2	-	-	TRBV6-5	TGTGCCAGCAGTTTCGGGAGCTCTAACTATGGCTACACCTTC	CASSFGSSNYGYTF
12	TRBJ2-2	-	-	TRBV27	TGTGCCAGCAGTTCCCCCTACGGGGAGCTGTTTTTT	CASSSPYGELFF
16	TRBJ2-2	TRBD2	-	TRBV3-1	TGTGCCAGCAGCCCCTTGACTAGCCTGAACACCGGGGAGCTGTTTTTT	CASSPLTSLNTGELFF
17	TRBJ1-2	-	-	TRBV18	TGTGCCAGCTCACTCTACGATCCGGACATAATAGGACGGGGCTACACCTTC	CASSLYDPDIIGRGYTF
13	TRBJ2-7	-	-	TRBV5-4	TGTGCCAGCAGCCATGAAGGGTTTGACGAGCAGTACTTC	CASSHEGFDEQYF
16	TRBJ2-5	-	once	TRBV2	TGTGCCAGCAGTGAAGCGCCCCATGGGGGGTCTGGGACCCAGTACTTC	CASSEAPHGGSGTQYF
15	TRBJ1-1	-	-	TRBV29-1	TGCAGCGTTGCCCTGTTCCGGGAAGTGAACACTGAAGCTTTCTTT	CSVALFREVNTEAFF
13	TRBJ1-2	-	-	TRBV24-1	TGTGCCACCAGTGGGGGGACACTCTATGGCTACACCTTC	CATSGGTLYGYTF
14	TRBJ1-1	-	-	TRBV19	TGTGCCAGTAGTATTGTTCCGGGGAACACTGAAGCTTTCTTT	CASSIVPGNTEAFF
13	TRBJ1-5	-	-	TRBV12-3/TRBV12-4	TGTGCCAGCAGTTTGGGTGGAACTCAGCCCCAGCATTTT	CASSLGGTQPQHF
18	TRBJ1-5	-	-	TRBV27	TGTGCCAGCAGTTTATGGGCCCAGGGAGGGATACAGGATCAGCCCCAGCATTTT	CASSLWAQGGIQDQPQHF